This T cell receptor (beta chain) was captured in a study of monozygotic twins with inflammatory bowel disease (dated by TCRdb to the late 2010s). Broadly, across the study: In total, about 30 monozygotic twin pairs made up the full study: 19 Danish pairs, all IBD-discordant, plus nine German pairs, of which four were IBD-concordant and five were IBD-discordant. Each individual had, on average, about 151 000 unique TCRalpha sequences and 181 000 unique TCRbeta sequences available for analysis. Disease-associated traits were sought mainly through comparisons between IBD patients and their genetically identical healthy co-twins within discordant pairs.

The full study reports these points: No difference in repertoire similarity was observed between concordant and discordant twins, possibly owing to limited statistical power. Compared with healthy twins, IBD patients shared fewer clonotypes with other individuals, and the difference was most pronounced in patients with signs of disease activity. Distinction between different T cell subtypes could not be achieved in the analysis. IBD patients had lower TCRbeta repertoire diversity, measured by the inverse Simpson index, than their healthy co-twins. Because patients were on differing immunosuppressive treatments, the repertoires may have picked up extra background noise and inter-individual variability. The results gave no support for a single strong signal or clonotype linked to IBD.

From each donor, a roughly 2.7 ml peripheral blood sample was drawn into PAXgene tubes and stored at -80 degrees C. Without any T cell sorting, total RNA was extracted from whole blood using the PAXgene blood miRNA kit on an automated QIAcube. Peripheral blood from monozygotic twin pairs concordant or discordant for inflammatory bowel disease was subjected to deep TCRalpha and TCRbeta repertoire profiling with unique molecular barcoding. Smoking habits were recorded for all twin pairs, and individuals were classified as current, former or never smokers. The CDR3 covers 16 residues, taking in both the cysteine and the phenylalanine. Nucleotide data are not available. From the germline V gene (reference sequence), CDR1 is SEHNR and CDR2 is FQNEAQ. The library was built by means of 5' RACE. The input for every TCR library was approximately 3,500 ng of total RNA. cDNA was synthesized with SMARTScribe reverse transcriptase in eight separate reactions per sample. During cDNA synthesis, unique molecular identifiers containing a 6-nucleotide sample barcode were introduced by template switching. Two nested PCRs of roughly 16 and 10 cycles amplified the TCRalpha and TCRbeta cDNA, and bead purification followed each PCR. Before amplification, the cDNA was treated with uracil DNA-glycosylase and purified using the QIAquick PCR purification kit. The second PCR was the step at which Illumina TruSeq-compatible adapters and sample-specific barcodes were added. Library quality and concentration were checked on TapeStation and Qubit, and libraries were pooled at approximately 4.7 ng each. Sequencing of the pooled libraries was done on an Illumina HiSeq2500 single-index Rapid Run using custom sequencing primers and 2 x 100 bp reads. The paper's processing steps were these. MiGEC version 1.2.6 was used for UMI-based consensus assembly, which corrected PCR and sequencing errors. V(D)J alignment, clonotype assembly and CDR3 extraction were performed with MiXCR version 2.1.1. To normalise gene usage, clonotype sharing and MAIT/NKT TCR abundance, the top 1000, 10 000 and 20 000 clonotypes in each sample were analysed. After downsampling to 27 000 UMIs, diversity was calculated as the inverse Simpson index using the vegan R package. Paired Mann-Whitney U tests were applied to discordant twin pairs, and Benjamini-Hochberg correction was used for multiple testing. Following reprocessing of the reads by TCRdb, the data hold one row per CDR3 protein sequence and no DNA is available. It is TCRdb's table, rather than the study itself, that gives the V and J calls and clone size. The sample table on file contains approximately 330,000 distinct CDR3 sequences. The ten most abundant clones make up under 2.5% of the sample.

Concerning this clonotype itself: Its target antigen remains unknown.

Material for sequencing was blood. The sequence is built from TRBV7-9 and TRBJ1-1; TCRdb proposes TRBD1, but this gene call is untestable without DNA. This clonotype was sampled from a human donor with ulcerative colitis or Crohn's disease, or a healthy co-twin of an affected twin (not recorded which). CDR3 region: CASSSGTGGSPTEAFF.